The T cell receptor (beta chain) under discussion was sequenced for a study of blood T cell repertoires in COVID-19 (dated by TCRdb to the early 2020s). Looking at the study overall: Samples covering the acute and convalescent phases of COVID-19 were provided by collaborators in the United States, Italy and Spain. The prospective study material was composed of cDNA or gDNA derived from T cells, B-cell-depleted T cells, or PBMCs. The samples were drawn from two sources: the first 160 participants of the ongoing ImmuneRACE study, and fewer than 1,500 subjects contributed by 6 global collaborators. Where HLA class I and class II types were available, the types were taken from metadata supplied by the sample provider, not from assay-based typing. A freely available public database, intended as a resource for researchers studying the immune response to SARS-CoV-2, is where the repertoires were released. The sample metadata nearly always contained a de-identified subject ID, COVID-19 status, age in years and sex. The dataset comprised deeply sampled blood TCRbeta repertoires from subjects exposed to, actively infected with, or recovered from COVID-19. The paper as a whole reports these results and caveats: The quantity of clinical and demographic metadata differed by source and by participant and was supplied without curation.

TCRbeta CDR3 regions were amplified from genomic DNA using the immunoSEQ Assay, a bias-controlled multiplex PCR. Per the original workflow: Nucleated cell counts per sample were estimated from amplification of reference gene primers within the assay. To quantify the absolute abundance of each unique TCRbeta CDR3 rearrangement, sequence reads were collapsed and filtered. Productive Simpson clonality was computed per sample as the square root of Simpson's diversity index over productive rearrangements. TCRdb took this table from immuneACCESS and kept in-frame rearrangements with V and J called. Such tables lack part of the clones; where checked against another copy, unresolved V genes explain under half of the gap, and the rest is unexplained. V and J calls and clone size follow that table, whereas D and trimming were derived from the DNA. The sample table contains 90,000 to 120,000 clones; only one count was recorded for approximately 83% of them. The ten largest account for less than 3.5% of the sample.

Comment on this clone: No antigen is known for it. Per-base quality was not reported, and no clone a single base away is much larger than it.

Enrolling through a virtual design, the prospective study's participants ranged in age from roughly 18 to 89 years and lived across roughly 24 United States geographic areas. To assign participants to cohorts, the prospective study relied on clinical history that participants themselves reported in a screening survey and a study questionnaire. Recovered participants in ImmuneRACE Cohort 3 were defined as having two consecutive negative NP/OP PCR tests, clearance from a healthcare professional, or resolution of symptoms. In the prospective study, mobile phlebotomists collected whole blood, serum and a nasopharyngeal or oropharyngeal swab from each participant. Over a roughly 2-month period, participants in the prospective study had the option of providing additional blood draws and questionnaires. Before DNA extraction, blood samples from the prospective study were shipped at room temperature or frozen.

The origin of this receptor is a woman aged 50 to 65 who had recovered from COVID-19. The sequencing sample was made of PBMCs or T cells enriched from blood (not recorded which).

CDR3 loop: CASTWSKASQETQYF. The nucleotides read TGCGCCAGCACGTGGAGCAAAGCAAGCCAAGAGACCCAGTACTTC. The sequence is built from TRBV10-2 and TRBJ2-5; confidence is insufficient to name the D gene. From its cysteine to its phenylalanine, the CDR3 spans 15 amino acids. Left in the record is the CDR3 DNA by itself, 45 bases read in frame from the first base. V loses 7 bases, J loses 1 base, and the germline ends lie 16 bases apart. CDR1 and CDR2 were assigned from the germline V gene as WSHSY and SAAADI.